The 28 T cell receptor beta chains below were found in one sample sequenced in a study of blood T cell repertoires in COVID-19. Assay: immunoSEQ multiplex PCR; the TCRdb copy retains only in-frame clones and omits some. The table records 75,000 to 95,000 clones, approximately 88% of them present only once. Source material: peripheral blood. The receptor source for this set is a man aged 60 to 75 with acute or convalescent COVID-19.

This rearrangement joins TRBV6-2 or TRBV6-3 to TRBJ2-5; 12 nucleotides line up with TRBD2. CDR1 MNHEY and CDR2 SVGEGT come from the germline V gene. The CDR3 has 17 residues. V was clipped by 5 bases and J by 3 bases; unmatched bases: 10. CDR3 residues: CASSNPGLAGLKETQYF. Written as DNA, the CDR3 is TGTGCCAGCAGTAATCCGGGACTAGCGGGCCTCAAAGAGACCCAGTACTTC.

The chain combines TRBV19 with TRBJ1-1, with a weak D call TRBD1 (6 bases). Trimming removed 2 bases from V and 0 bases from J, with 16 bases in between. The CDR3 runs to 17 residues. The V gene's germline CDR1 is LNHDA and CDR2 SQIVND (reference sequence). CDR3 DNA: TGTGCCAGTAGTATATGGGCAGGGACACCCTTGAACACTGAAGCTTTCTTT. Amino acid sequence: CASSIWAGTPLNTEAFF.

This chain links TRBV7-9 with TRBJ2-1, with D possibly being TRBD2 (7 bases). CDR3 length: 14 residues. From germline, CDR1 is SEHNR and CDR2 FQNEAQ (reference sequence). The V end lost 2 bases, the J end lost 7 bases, and 12 bases lay between the germline ends. The CDR3 sequence: CASSLSGGANEQFF. CDR3 in DNA: TGTGCCAGCAGCTTAAGTGGGGGGGCGAATGAGCAGTTCTTC.

The V and J genes are TRBV27 and TRBJ1-2; no clear D. This CDR3 comprises 13 residues. V lost 6 bases, J lost 4 bases, and 12 bases lay in between. CDR1 is MNHEY, CDR2 SMNVEV, per germline (reference sequence). The CDR3 loop reads CASSPRQAYGYTF. The CDR3 DNA reads as TGTGCCAGCAGCCCTCGGCAGGCCTATGGCTACACCTTC.

The gene calls are TRBV7-2 and TRBJ2-1; the match to TRBD2 covers 7 bases. CDR3 length: 14 amino acids. Germline V gene lookup returns CDR1 SGHTA and CDR2 FQGNSA. The ends lost 2 bases at V and 9 bases at J; junction bases unmatched: 7. DNA for the CDR3: TGTGCCAGCAGCTTATACCAGCGGGGTTCTGAGCAGTTCTTC. Translated, it gives CASSLYQRGSEQFF.

The chain joins TRBV3-1 (or the pseudogene TRBV3-2) to TRBJ2-1; the match to TRBD1 covers 7 bases. V lost 4 bases, J lost 3 bases, and 9 bases stayed unmatched. The V gene's germline CDR1 is LGHDT and CDR2 YNNKEL (reference sequence). The CDR3 is 16 amino acids. CDR3: CASSPRSRGFYNEQFF. CDR3 bases: TGTGCCAGCAGCCCTCGGAGCAGGGGGTTCTACAATGAGCAGTTCTTC.

J is TRBJ1-2 and V is TRBV5-4; 10 bases are a match to TRBD1. This CDR3 contains 13 residues. Germline V gene sequence: CDR1 SGHNT, CDR2 YYREEE (reference sequence). J lost 7 bases, V lost 1 base, and 1 base had no gene match. The CDR3, as DNA: TGTGCCAGCAGCTTGCGACAGGGGGCTGGCTACACCTTC. It translates to CASSLRQGAGYTF.

The rearrangement links TRBV4-2 to TRBJ2-1; 10 bases agree with TRBD1. The germline gives CDR1 LGHNA, CDR2 YNFKEQ. Trimming at V came to 1 base and at J to 7 bases, leaving 4 bases not matched to a gene. The CDR3 spans 15 residues. CDR3 sequence reads: CASSQGGQGYNEQFF. In DNA, the CDR3 is TGTGCCAGCAGCCAAGGGGGACAGGGGTATAATGAGCAGTTCTTC.

V and J are TRBV3-1 (or the pseudogene TRBV3-2) and TRBJ1-1; maybe TRBD1 (5 bases). The CDR3 is 15 residues long. In germline, CDR1 is LGHDT, CDR2 YNNKEL (reference sequence). Trimming pared 5 bases from V and 0 bases from J, leaving 13 bases between. CDR3 sequence: CASSDRQSLNTEAFF. CDR3 nucleotide sequence: TGTGCCAGCAGCGACAGACAGTCTCTGAACACTGAAGCTTTCTTT.

This clone was recorded a few times. This chain's CDR3 is CATSQGKANYGYTF. The CDR3 region has the DNA TGTGCCACCAGTCAGGGCAAAGCTAACTATGGCTACACCTTC. The genes are TRBV15 and TRBJ1-2; TRBD1 might be the D (5 bases). Germline lookup yields CDR1 LNHNV and CDR2 YYDKDF (reference sequence). Deletions cut 6 bases from V and 0 bases from J, with 11 bases between. The CDR3 covers 14 residues.

V is TRBV2 and J is TRBJ2-7; 8 bases agree with TRBD2. V was clipped by 0 bases and J by 5 bases; unmatched bases: 6. Germline values: CDR1 SNHLY, CDR2 FYNNEI. The length of the CDR3 is 15 residues. Here the CDR3 reads CASSEAMTSVDEQYF. The CDR3 DNA follows: TGTGCCAGCAGTGAAGCGATGACTAGCGTGGACGAGCAGTACTTC.

This chain links TRBV13 with TRBJ2-1; tentatively, D is TRBD2 (6 bases). V lost 2 bases and J lost 3, with 8 bases in between. In germline, CDR1 is PRHDT, CDR2 FYEKMQ (reference sequence). This CDR3 is 14 amino acids long. The CDR3 DNA sequence: TGTGCCAGCAGCTTACGGGGGTTCTACAATGAGCAGTTCTTC. It specifies CASSLRGFYNEQFF.

This clone has more than one count but fewer than ten. This rearrangement joins TRBV7-2 to TRBJ1-1; 8 bases are shared with TRBD1. The germline V gene encodes CDR1 SGHTA and CDR2 FQGNSA. The length of the CDR3 is 15 residues. The V gene end was trimmed by 3 bases and the J gene end by 0 bases; junction bases not matched to a gene: 3. The CDR3 DNA reads TGTGCCAGCAGCTTGTCAGGGGGCATGAACACTGAAGCTTTCTTT. Protein product: CASSLSGGMNTEAFF.

This clone was seen once. The chain uses TRBV3-1 (or the pseudogene TRBV3-2) and TRBJ2-7; TRBD1 agrees at 7 bases. Trimming removed 4 bases from V and 5 bases from J; junction bases left unmatched: 8. Germline V gene sequence: CDR1 LGHDT, CDR2 YNNKEL (reference sequence). The CDR3 is 14 residues long. Here the CDR3 reads CASSPENRGHEQYF. Written as DNA, the CDR3 is TGTGCCAGCAGCCCGGAAAACAGGGGCCACGAGCAGTACTTC.

The V and J genes are TRBV6-2 or TRBV6-3 and TRBJ2-5; 10 nucleotides match TRBD2. Germline V gene data show CDR1 as MNHEY and CDR2 as SVGEGT. There are 16 residues in the CDR3. Trimming cost V 5 bases and J 5 bases; bases outside gene matches: 11. The CDR3: CASSPYQRGGHETQYF. The CDR3, as DNA: TGTGCCAGCAGTCCCTACCAGCGGGGGGGACACGAGACCCAGTACTTC.

This chain connects TRBV3-1 (or the pseudogene TRBV3-2) to TRBJ1-5; the D is unclear. CDR3 size: 15 residues. V lost 1 base and J lost 0, with 7 bases in between. CDR1 and CDR2 (germline): LGHDT, YNNKEL (reference sequence). The CDR3 sequence: CASSQGLYSNQPQHF. CDR3 nucleotide sequence: TGTGCCAGCAGCCAAGGTCTGTATAGCAATCAGCCCCAGCATTTT.

This chain links TRBV2 with TRBJ1-5; unclear D gene. Per the germline V gene, CDR1 is SNHLY and CDR2 is FYNNEI. Deletions cut 5 bases from V and 5 bases from J, with 7 bases between. This CDR3 is built from 12 residues. The CDR3 loop reads CASSLRDQPQHF. The CDR3 coding sequence is TGTGCCAGCAGTCTCCGGGATCAGCCCCAGCATTTT.

CDR3 amino acids: CATSDRTSGGVDTGELFF. CDR3 DNA: TGTGCCACCAGTGATCGGACTAGCGGGGGGGTGGACACCGGGGAGCTGTTTTTT. The chain combines TRBV24-1 with TRBJ2-2; 15 nucleotides match TRBD2. Trimming at V came to 3 bases and at J to 3 bases, leaving 4 bases not matched to a gene. The CDR3 loop spans 18 amino acids. Germline CDR1 is KGHDR and CDR2 is SFDVKD.

The J gene is TRBJ2-5, the V gene TRBV3-1 (or the pseudogene TRBV3-2); no reliable D call. This CDR3 comprises 13 residues. Germline CDR1 reads LGHDT; CDR2 reads YNNKEL (reference sequence). V was shortened by 4 bases and J by 0 bases, with 6 bases between the two germline ends. CDR3 sequence (DNA): TGTGCCAGCAGCCGTGACTACCAAGAGACCCAGTACTTC. This codes for CASSRDYQETQYF.

The CDR3 DNA reads as TGTGCCAGCAGCCCTCGGACAGGGCAGCGTGAAGCTTTCTTT. Residues: CASSPRTGQREAFF. The gene calls are TRBV2 and TRBJ1-1, with 8 bases that match TRBD1. From germline, CDR1 is SNHLY and CDR2 FYNNEI. V shed 6 bases, J shed 7 bases, and the junction held 10 bases outside the gene matches. CDR3 length: 14 amino acids.

CDR3 protein: CASNRESNTIYF. In nucleotides, the CDR3 is TGTGCCAGCAACAGGGAATCAAACACCATATATTTT. The chain recombines TRBV9 with TRBJ1-3; D perhaps matches TRBD1 (6 bases). CDR1 and CDR2 from the germline V gene are SGDLS and YYNGEE. V gave up 6 bases and J gave up 6 bases, with 10 bases separating them. The CDR3 has 12 residues.

The chain carries TRBV25-1 and TRBJ1-1; possible D gene TRBD1, 6 bases. This CDR3 comprises 11 residues. The ends were cut back, 5 bases at V and 9 bases at J, with 10 bases in the middle. Germline values: CDR1 MGHDK, CDR2 SYGVNS. CDR3 in DNA: TGTGCCAGCAGTATCAGGGGTAAAGCTTTCTTT. This codes for CASSIRGKAFF.

The V gene is TRBV27, the J gene TRBJ1-6; 7 bases fit TRBD1. This CDR3 contains 16 residues. Germline CDR1 is MNHEY and CDR2 is SMNVEV (reference sequence). Trimming took 6 bases from V and 9 from J; bases not matched to a gene: 14. CDR3 sequence: CASSNNRGARGSPLHF. DNA for the CDR3: TGTGCCAGCAGCAATAACAGGGGAGCGCGAGGTTCACCCCTCCACTTT.

The CDR3 nucleotides read TGTGCCTGGAGTGTGGGGCAGAGCTCTGGAAACACCATATATTTT. It codes for CAWSVGQSSGNTIYF. The rearrangement uses TRBV30 and TRBJ1-3; possible D gene TRBD1, 5 bases. This CDR3 comprises 15 residues. The germline V and J ends were trimmed by 0 bases and 0 bases, with 9 bases remaining between them. Germline CDR1 and CDR2: GTSNPN and SVGIG (reference sequence).

The chain joins TRBV30 to TRBJ2-2, with D maybe TRBD2 (6 bases). Germline V CDR1 and CDR2: GTSNPN, SVGIG (reference sequence). The CDR3 is 18 residues long. V gave up 2 bases and J gave up 6 bases, with 25 bases separating them. The CDR3 nucleotides read TGTGCCTGGAGTCCCGGGACTCCAATCTTGCCCCCCCCCGGGGAGCTGTTTTTT. It specifies CAWSPGTPILPPPGELFF. Together with reference TRBV30 and TRBJ2-2, the CDR3 gives the full variable domain: SQTIHQWPATLVQPVGSPLSLECTVEGTSNPNLYWYRQAAGRGLQLLFYSVGIGQISSEVPQNLSASRPQDRQFILSSKKLLLSDSGFYLCAWSPGTPILPPPGELFFGEGSRLTVL.

This clone was seen more than once but under ten times. The J gene is TRBJ2-1, the V gene TRBV24-1, with a weak D call TRBD1 (8 bases). The V end was cut by 3 bases, the J end by 4 bases, with 12 bases between. Germline V gives CDR1 KGHDR, CDR2 SFDVKD. This CDR3 comprises 15 residues. The CDR3 nucleotides read TGTGCCACCAGTGATACAGGGGGGGGATACAATGAGCAGTTCTTC. Its protein is CATSDTGGGYNEQFF.

V usage is TRBV5-4 and J usage is TRBJ2-5; D may be TRBD2 (5 bases). Germline V lookup: CDR1 SGHNT, CDR2 YYREEE (reference sequence). The CDR3 is 16 residues long. V shed 4 bases and J shed 5 bases, with 21 bases lying between them. The CDR3 loop is CASSPDRLAVEETQYF. The CDR3 DNA reads as TGTGCCAGCAGCCCTGATCGGCTAGCTGTGGAGGAGACCCAGTACTTC.

V and J are TRBV10-3 and TRBJ1-6; 11 nucleotides agree with TRBD1. The V and J ends lost 9 bases and 7 bases, in that order; junction bases with no gene match: 8. Germline assignment: CDR1 ENHRY and CDR2 SYGVKD. This CDR3 is built from 15 residues. The DNA of the CDR3 is TGTGCCATTTGTCCCGGGACAGGGGGGAATTCACCCCTCCACTTT. Residues: CAICPGTGGNSPLHF.